What follows are 6 T cell receptor beta chains derived from one specimen sequenced in a study of blood T cells in healthy people across ages. A second about 7 to 12 cycle PCR used barcoded and J-beta primers. TCRdb re-derived calls from the 5' RACE reads in MiXCR, one entry per CDR3 protein. The data hold approximately 810,000 distinct CDR3 sequences, with more than 25% observed a single time. Source material: blood. The receptors originated from a woman of 80 years or more in good health.

In this sample, this clonotype turned up many times. The chain links TRBV24-1 to TRBJ2-3, with TRBD2 matching over 7 bases. The length of the CDR3 is 16 residues. Germline assignment: CDR1 KGHDR and CDR2 SFDVKD. V was pared by 1 base and J by 6 bases, with 9 bases of the junction left unmatched. In DNA, the CDR3 is TGTGCCACCAGTGATTTTTTGCGGGGGAGAGCGGATACGCAGTATTTT. This codes for CATSDFLRGRADTQYF.

Remarks on this clonotype: This may stem from a read error, because a much larger clone lies one nucleotide away. The rearrangement joins TRBV2 to TRBJ2-5; TRBD2 is a possible D gene (5 bases). The germline V gene has CDR1 SNHLY and CDR2 FYNNEI. V was pared by 2 bases and J by 11 bases, with 21 bases between. The CDR3 length is 15 residues. In nucleotides, the CDR3 is TGTGCCAGCAGTGAATCCAGCGGAGGAGACAATGAGCAGTACTTC. Protein: CASSESSGGDNEQYF.

At least ten counts were recorded for this clonotype. The chain joins TRBV12-3 or TRBV12-4 to TRBJ2-3; 7 bases line up with TRBD2. V shed 6 bases, J shed 0 bases, and the junction held 12 bases outside the gene matches. The CDR3 contains 17 residues. The CDR3 is CASSLGGGVPSTDTQYF. As DNA, the CDR3 is TGTGCCAGCAGCCTGGGTGGGGGGGTACCTAGCACAGATACGCAGTATTTT.

The table lists this clonotype with a few counts. This chain uses TRBV20-1 with TRBJ1-3; the D is unclear. This CDR3 region has 13 residues. Per germline, CDR1 DFQATT and CDR2 SNEGSKA (reference sequence). V dropped 7 bases and J dropped 1 base, with 11 bases sitting between them. CDR3 sequence: CSVPGLSGNTIYF. DNA of the CDR3: TGCAGTGTACCGGGGTTGTCTGGAAACACCATATATTTT.

V usage is TRBV20-1 and J usage is TRBJ2-2; 8 nucleotides match TRBD2. Germline V gene sequence: CDR1 DFQATT, CDR2 SNEGSKA (reference sequence). Trimming cost V 6 bases and J 1 base; bases outside gene matches: 4. CDR3 length: 14 amino acids. CDR3: CSASLAVNTGELFF. DNA of the CDR3: TGCAGTGCCTCACTAGCGGTGAACACCGGGGAGCTGTTTTTT.

This clonotype was recorded at least ten times. This chain joins TRBV5-5 and TRBJ2-3; 8 bases line up with TRBD1. The CDR3 is 16 amino acids. V dropped 0 bases and J dropped 4; count of bases not matched to a gene: 7. The germline V gene encodes CDR1 SGHKS and CDR2 YYEKEE (reference sequence). CDR3 sequence: CASSLAPTGVSDTQYF. In DNA, the CDR3 is TGTGCCAGCAGCTTGGCCCCGACAGGGGTGTCAGATACGCAGTATTTT.